This T cell receptor beta chain was sequenced for a study of T cell changes during pregnancy in multiple sclerosis. Measured with immunoSEQ multiplex PCR; TCRdb has only the in-frame clones, and not every one. Seen here are 37,000 or so clones, roughly nine tenths observed once, and the top ten hold roughly 0.5%. The CDR3 runs 17 residues. Germline V lookup: CDR1 KGHSH, CDR2 LQKENI. V dropped 6 bases and J dropped 3; count of bases not matched to a gene: 10. V gene TRBV18 combines with J gene TRBJ1-5; 11 bases fit TRBD1. The sequence derives from a female donor with multiple sclerosis, enrolled in a pregnancy study. Material: CD4+ T cells from peripheral blood mononuclear cells, obtained in the first trimester of pregnancy. Here the CDR3 reads CASSRTGGGLDNQPQHF. The CDR3 DNA reads TGTGCCAGCTCTAGGACAGGGGGCGGTTTGGACAATCAGCCCCAGCATTTT.